Below, one T cell receptor beta chain is given with its context. The data are from a study of shared clonotypes between healthy human individuals. Clones were sequenced by immunoSEQ multiplex PCR, and TCRdb holds only the in-frame ones, with some missing. Among roughly 1,500,000 clones listed, roughly 98.5% were seen once. The CDR3 contains 15 residues. Per germline, CDR1 SGHKS and CDR2 YYEKEE (reference sequence). With V trimmed by 4 bases and J by 0 bases, 1 base remained unmatched. The TCR was taken from a man under 40 in good health. The chain combines TRBV5-5 with TRBJ2-7, with 13 bases identical to TRBD2. Sequencing used naive CD4+ T cells sorted from blood. This sample's subset: CD45RA+ positively selected. The CDR3 region is CASSRTSGSSYEQYF. The CDR3, as DNA: TGTGCCAGCAGCCGGACTAGCGGGAGCTCCTACGAGCAGTACTTC.